The present TCR beta chain was sequenced within a study of cytomegalovirus exposure and HLA in healthy donors. About the research overall: The same platform as the roughly 630 first-cohort repertoires was used for the 90 to 150 validation repertoires, a later analysis reported. General study results and limits: The study found most TCR sequences rare, yet found some public TCRs in many donors. The investigators catalogued 160 or so TCR beta chains as cytomegalovirus-associated. According to a subsequent analysis, TCR clusters identified in the first cohort showed a tendency to co-occur across the approximately 120 validation repertoires.

Data came from immunoSEQ multiplex PCR; TCRdb stores just in-frame clones and leaves some out. The sample has 210,000 or so clones, 85% to 90% seen once. Regarding this clone: As yet, its antigen is unknown.

The TCR was taken from a woman between 18 and 29 years old in good health and CMV-seronegative. Material for sequencing was PBMCs.

CDR3 protein: CSVRVQNTEAFF. The DNA of the CDR3 is TGCAGCGTTCGGGTGCAGAACACTGAAGCTTTCTTT. The J gene is TRBJ1-1, the V gene TRBV29-1; D gene ambiguous. Germline loops: CDR1 SQVTM, CDR2 ANQGSEA. V was cut by 5 bases and J by 1 base, with 8 bases left in between. This CDR3 is 12 amino acids long. Full variable domain (missing parts from reference TRBV29-1 and TRBJ1-1): SAVISQKPSRDICQRGTSLTIQCQVDSQVTMMFWYRQQPGQSLTLIATANQGSEATYESGFVIDKFPISRPNLTFSTLTVSNMSPEDSSIYLCSVRVQNTEAFFGQGTRLTVV.